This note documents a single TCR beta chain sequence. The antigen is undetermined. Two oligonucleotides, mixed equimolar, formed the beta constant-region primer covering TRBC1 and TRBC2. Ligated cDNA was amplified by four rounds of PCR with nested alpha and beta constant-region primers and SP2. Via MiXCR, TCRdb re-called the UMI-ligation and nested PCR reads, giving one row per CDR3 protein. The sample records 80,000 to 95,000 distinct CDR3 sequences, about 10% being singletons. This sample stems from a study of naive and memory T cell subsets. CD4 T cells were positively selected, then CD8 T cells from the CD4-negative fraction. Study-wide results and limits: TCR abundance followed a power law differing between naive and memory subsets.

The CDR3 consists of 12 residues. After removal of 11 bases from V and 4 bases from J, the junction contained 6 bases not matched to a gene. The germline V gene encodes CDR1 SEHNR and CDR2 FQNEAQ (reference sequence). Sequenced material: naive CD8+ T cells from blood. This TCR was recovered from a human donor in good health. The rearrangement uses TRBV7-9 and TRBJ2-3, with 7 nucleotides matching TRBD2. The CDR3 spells CAGQGGSDTQYF. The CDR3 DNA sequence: TGTGCCGGGCAGGGAGGGTCAGATACGCAGTATTTT.